A single sample is the source of the 10 T cell receptor beta chains below, sequenced in a study of blood T cell repertoires in COVID-19. The table came from immunoSEQ multiplex PCR; TCRdb's copy has only in-frame clones and leaves some out. The sample lists 200,000 to 250,000 clones, about 86% occurring once. Specimen: PBMCs or T cells enriched from blood (not recorded which). Receptors originate from a woman aged 50 to 65 in a cohort exposed to, infected with or recovered from COVID-19 (not recorded which).

V usage is TRBV3-1 (or the pseudogene TRBV3-2) and J usage is TRBJ2-2, with no clear D. Germline V gives CDR1 LGHDT, CDR2 YNNKEL (reference sequence). Trimming took off 5 bases at V and 4 bases at J, with 14 bases between the two ends. This CDR3 contains 15 residues. CDR3 protein: CASSSISMSTGELFF. The CDR3 nucleotides read TGTGCCAGCAGCTCTATTTCCATGAGCACCGGGGAGCTGTTTTTT.

The chain joins TRBV7-8 to TRBJ1-6; no firm D call. Germline V gene lookup returns CDR1 SGHVS and CDR2 FQNEAQ. The V end lost 4 bases, the J end lost 8 bases, and 9 bases lay between the germline ends. This CDR3 comprises 13 residues. Written as DNA, the CDR3 is TGTGCCAGCAGCTACTCGGTTGATTCACCCCTCCACTTT. This encodes CASSYSVDSPLHF.

The CDR3 DNA sequence: TGTGCCAGCAGTTACTCTCAGTTCAGGGGGAGAGATACGCAGTATTTT. Protein sequence: CASSYSQFRGRDTQYF. The rearrangement links TRBV6-2 or TRBV6-3 to TRBJ2-3; 7 bases fit TRBD1. Germline CDR1 reads MNHEY; CDR2 reads SVGEGT. The junction had 8 bases not matched to a gene; V was cut back by 0 bases and J by 5 bases. The CDR3 runs 16 residues.

The V call is TRBV10-1, the J call TRBJ1-5, with 7 bases lining up with TRBD1. The CDR3 runs to 13 residues. From germline, CDR1 is WNHNN and CDR2 SYGVQD (reference sequence). The V segment lost 2 bases and the J segment 7 bases; nucleotides outside the gene matches: 2. The CDR3 protein is CASSEQGVQPQHF. CDR3 coding DNA: TGCGCCAGCAGTGAGCAGGGGGTCCAGCCCCAGCATTTT.

The chain carries TRBV2 and TRBJ1-4; TRBD1 is a possible D gene (5 bases). Per the germline V gene, CDR1 is SNHLY and CDR2 is FYNNEI. Trimming left V 7 bases short and J 2 bases short, with 11 bases between. The CDR3 runs 14 residues. CDR3 in amino acids: CASKGPGTNEKLFF. CDR3 in DNA: TGTGCCAGCAAGGGGCCTGGGACTAATGAAAAACTGTTTTTT.

This chain links TRBV14 with TRBJ2-3, with D tentatively TRBD1 (5 bases). The CDR3 is 12 amino acids. With 6 bases removed from V and 6 bases from J, the gap between germline ends came to 10 bases. Germline lookup yields CDR1 SGHDN and CDR2 FVKESK. The chain's CDR3 is CASRMAGDTQYF. The CDR3 coding sequence is TGTGCCAGCAGAATGGCAGGGGATACGCAGTATTTT.

This clone showed up just a few times. The V call is TRBV7-2, the J call TRBJ1-5, with unresolved D. The CDR3 covers 13 residues. The V end was cut by 3 bases, the J end by 4 bases, with 7 bases between. Germline CDR1 and CDR2: SGHTA and FQGNSA. The CDR3 sequence: CASSLWLNQPQHF. The DNA of the CDR3 is TGTGCCAGCAGCTTGTGGCTTAATCAGCCCCAGCATTTT.

The chain combines TRBV9 with TRBJ1-1; D might be TRBD1 (6 bases). The CDR3 runs to 15 residues. Germline V lookup: CDR1 SGDLS, CDR2 YYNGEE. V was trimmed by 4 bases and J by 1 base, leaving 14 bases between them. The CDR3 bases are TGTGCCAGCAGCACCTCAGGGGCCCCGAACACTGAAGCTTTCTTT. It codes for CASSTSGAPNTEAFF.

The chain has TRBV21-1 and TRBJ1-2; the D call of TRBD1 is as the table states it, not checked on the DNA. TRBV21-1 is labeled a pseudogene. This CDR3 is 14 amino acids long. CDR3 loop: CASSKLTGGYGYTF. The CDR3 nucleotides read TGTGCCAGCAGCAAACTGACAGGGGGCTATGGCTACACCTTC.

The chain recombines TRBV18 with TRBJ2-4; 8 positions match TRBD2. Losses at the gene ends were 2 bases for V and 9 bases for J; bases not matched to a gene: 9. The germline CDR1 and CDR2 sequences are KGHSH and LQKENI. This CDR3 spans 15 amino acids. The CDR3 bases are TGTGCCAGCTCACCAATCCGGGGGGGCCTGAGCATTCAGTACTTC. Its protein is CASSPIRGGLSIQYF.